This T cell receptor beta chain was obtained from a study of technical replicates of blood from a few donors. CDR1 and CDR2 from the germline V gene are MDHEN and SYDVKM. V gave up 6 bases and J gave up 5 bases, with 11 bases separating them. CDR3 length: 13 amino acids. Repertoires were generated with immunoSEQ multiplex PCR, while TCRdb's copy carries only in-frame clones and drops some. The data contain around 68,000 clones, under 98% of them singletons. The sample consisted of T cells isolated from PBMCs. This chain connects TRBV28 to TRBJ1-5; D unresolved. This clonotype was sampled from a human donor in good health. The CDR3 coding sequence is TGTGCCAGCAGGGAGGACCGAGATCAGCCCCAGCATTTT. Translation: CASREDRDQPQHF.